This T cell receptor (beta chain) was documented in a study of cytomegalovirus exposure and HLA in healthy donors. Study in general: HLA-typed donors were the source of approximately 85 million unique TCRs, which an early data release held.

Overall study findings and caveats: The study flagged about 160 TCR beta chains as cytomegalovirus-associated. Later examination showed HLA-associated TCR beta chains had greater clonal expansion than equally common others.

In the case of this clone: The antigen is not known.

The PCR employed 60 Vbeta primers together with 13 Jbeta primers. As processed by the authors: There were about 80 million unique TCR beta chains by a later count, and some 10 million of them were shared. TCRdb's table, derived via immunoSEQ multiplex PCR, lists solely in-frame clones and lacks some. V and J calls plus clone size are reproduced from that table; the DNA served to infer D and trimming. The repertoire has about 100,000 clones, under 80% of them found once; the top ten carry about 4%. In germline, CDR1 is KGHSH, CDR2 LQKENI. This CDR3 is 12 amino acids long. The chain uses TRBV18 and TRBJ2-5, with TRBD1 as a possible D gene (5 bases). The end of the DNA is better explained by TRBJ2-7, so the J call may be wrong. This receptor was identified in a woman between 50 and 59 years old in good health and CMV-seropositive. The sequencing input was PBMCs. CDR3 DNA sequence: TGTGCCAGCTCAGACAGTTTCTACGAGCAGTACTTC. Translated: CASSDSFYEQYF.